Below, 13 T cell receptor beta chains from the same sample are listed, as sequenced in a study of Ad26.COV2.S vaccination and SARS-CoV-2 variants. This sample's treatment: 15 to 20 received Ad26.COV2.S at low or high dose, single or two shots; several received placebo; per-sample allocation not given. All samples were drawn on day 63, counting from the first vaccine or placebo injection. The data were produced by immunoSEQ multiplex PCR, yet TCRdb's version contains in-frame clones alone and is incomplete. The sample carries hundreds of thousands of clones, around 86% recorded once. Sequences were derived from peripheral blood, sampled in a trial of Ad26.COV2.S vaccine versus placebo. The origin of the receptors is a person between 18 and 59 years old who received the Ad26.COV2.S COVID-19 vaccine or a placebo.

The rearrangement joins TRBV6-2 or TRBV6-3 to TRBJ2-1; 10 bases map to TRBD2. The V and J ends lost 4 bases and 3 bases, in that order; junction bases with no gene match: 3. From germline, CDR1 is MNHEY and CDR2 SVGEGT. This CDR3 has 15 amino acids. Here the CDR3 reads CASSLSGGVYNEQFF. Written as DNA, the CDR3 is TGTGCCAGCAGTTTGAGCGGGGGGGTCTACAATGAGCAGTTCTTC.

The CDR3 loop reads CASSPGTVSYNEQFF. CDR3 nucleotides: TGTGCCAGCAGTCCCGGGACAGTCTCCTACAATGAGCAGTTCTTC. The chain carries TRBV27 and TRBJ2-1; TRBD1 matches 7 bases. Trimming removed 5 bases from V and 0 bases from J; junction bases left unmatched: 4. This CDR3 is 15 amino acids long. CDR1 MNHEY and CDR2 SMNVEV come from the germline V gene (reference sequence).

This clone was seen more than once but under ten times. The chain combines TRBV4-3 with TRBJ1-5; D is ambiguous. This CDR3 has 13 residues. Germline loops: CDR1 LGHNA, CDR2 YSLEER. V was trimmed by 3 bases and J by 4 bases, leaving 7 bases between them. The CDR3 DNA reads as TGCGCCAGCAGCCAGGGCGGTAATCAGCCCCAGCATTTT. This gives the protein CASSQGGNQPQHF.

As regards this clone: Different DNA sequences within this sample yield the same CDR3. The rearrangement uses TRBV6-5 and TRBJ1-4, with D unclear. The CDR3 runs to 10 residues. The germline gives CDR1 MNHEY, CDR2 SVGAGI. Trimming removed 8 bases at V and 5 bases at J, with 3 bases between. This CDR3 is CASGNEKLFF. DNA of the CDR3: TGTGCCAGCGGGAATGAAAAACTGTTTTTT.

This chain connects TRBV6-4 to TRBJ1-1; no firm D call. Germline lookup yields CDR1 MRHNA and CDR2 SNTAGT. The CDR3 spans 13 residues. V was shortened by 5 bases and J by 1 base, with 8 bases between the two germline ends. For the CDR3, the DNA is TGTGCCAGCAGTACCGAGGAGAACACTGAAGCTTTCTTT. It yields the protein CASSTEENTEAFF.

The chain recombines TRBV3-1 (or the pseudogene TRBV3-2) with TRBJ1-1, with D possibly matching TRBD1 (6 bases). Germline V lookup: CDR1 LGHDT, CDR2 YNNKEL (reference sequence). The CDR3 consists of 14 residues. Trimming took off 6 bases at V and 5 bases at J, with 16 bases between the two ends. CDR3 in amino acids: CASRSRSQGTEAFF. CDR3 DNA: TGTGCCAGCAGAAGCAGATCCCAGGGGACTGAAGCTTTCTTT.

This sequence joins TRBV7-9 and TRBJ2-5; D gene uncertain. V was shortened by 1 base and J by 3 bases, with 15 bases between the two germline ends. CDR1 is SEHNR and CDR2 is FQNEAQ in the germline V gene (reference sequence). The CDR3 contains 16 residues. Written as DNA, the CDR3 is TGTGCCAGCAGCTTAGGTCGTGGGCCGCAGGAAGAGACCCAGTACTTC. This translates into CASSLGRGPQEETQYF.

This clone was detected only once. CDR3 DNA: TGTGCCAGCAGCCAAGGGGGACAGGGCATGAGATATGGCTACACCTTC. This sequence encodes CASSQGGQGMRYGYTF. The chain joins TRBV14 to TRBJ1-2, with 9 bases matching TRBD1. Germline CDR1 reads SGHDN; CDR2 reads FVKESK. J gave up 5 bases and V 1 base, and 8 bases lay outside the gene matches. This CDR3 is 16 amino acids long. Full variable domain (missing parts from reference TRBV14 and TRBJ1-2): EAGVTQFPSHSVIEKGQTVTLRCDPISGHDNLYWYRRVMGKEIKFLLHFVKESKQDESGMPNNRFLAERTGGTYSTLKVQPAELEDSGVYFCASSQGGQGMRYGYTFGSGTRLTVV.

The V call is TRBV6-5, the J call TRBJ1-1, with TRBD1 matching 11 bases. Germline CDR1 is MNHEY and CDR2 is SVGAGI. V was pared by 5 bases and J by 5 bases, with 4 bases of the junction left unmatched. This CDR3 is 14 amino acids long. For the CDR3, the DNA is TGTGCCAGCAGTCGGGACAGGGGGTCGACTGAAGCTTTCTTT. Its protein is CASSRDRGSTEAFF.

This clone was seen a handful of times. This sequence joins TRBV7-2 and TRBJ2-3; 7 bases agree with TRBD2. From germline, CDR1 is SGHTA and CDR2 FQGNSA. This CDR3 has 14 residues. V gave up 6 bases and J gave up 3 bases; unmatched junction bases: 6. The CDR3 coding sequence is TGTGCCAGCAGAGGGCGGGGGACGACAGATACGCAGTATTTT. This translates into CASRGRGTTDTQYF.

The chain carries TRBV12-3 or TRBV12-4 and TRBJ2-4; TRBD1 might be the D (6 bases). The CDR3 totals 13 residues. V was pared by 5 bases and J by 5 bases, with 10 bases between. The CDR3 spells CASSLSGENIQYF. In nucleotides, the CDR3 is TGTGCCAGCAGTCTCTCAGGGGAAAACATTCAGTACTTC.

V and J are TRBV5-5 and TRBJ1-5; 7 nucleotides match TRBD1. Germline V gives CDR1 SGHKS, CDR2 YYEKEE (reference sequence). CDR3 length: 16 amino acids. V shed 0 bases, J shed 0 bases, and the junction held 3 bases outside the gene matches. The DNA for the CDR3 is TGTGCCAGCAGCTTGGGCCAGGGGGGTAGCAATCAGCCCCAGCATTTT. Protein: CASSLGQGGSNQPQHF.

The CDR3 sequence: CASSQGRDQMLYEQYF. The CDR3 bases are TGCGCCAGCAGCCAGGGCCGGGACCAAATGCTCTACGAGCAGTACTTC. The rearrangement links TRBV4-3 to TRBJ2-7, with D perhaps matching TRBD1 or TRBD2 (5 bases each). Trimming left V 3 bases short and J 3 bases short, with 18 bases between. CDR1 and CDR2 (germline): LGHNA, YSLEER. CDR3 length: 16 amino acids.